This paragraph reports one T cell receptor (beta chain). Per the study methods: For nucleated cells, counts were estimated from reference gene primer amplification. The repertoire was sequenced with immunoSEQ multiplex PCR; TCRdb's copy has only in-frame clones and lacks some. V and J calls plus clone size are reproduced from that table; the DNA served to infer D and trimming. The data contain some 320,000 clones, approximately 85% of them singletons. The data originate from a study of blood T cell repertoires in COVID-19. Looking at the study overall: The United States, Italy and Spain provided the acute and convalescent COVID-19 samples.

Sequencing was done on a sample of peripheral blood. This TCR was sampled from a human donor in a cohort sampled during active COVID-19.

The CDR3 nucleotides are TGTGCCAGCAGCCAAAATGTTCGGGACAAGAACACCGGGGAGCTGTTTTTT. Encoded protein: CASSQNVRDKNTGELFF. The chain links TRBV7-6 to TRBJ2-2; possibly TRBD1 for D (6 bases). The CDR3 spans 17 residues. Germline CDR1 and CDR2: SGHVS and FNYEAQ. The V end lost 5 bases, the J end lost 1 base, and 17 bases lay between the germline ends.